This T cell receptor beta chain was sequenced in a study of immune cell composition in non-small cell lung cancer. Overall study context: Most cases were lung adenocarcinoma or squamous cell carcinoma.

Normal lung sampling was at least 3 cm from the tumour, as distant as possible. About this clone itself: The target antigen is unknown.

Overall study results and limits: Shared sequences between tumour-reactive and dominant in vivo clones were not proven.

The method was immunoSEQ multiplex PCR; TCRdb's version includes in-frame clones alone and lacks a portion of them. The data show about 6,800 clones, roughly 86% seen once. The germline V gene encodes CDR1 SEHNR and CDR2 FQNEAQ (reference sequence). V was cut by 5 bases and J by 2 bases, with 23 bases left in between. This CDR3 region has 18 residues. This sequence originates from a human donor with non-small cell lung cancer. This chain links TRBV7-9 with TRBJ2-3; perhaps D is TRBD1 or TRBD2 (6 bases each). The sample comprised non-adjacent lung tissue. CDR3 nucleotides: TGTGCCAGCAGCCAACCTTCCGGGGGCATGACCTACACAGATACGCAGTATTTT. This gives the protein CASSQPSGGMTYTDTQYF. Full variable domain (outside the CDR3, taken from reference TRBV7-9 and TRBJ2-3): DTGVSQNPRHKITKRGQNVTFRCDPISEHNRLYWYRQTLGQGPEFLTYFQNEAQLEKSRLLSDRFSAERPKGSFSTLEIQRTEQGDSAMYLCASSQPSGGMTYTDTQYFGPGTRLTVL.